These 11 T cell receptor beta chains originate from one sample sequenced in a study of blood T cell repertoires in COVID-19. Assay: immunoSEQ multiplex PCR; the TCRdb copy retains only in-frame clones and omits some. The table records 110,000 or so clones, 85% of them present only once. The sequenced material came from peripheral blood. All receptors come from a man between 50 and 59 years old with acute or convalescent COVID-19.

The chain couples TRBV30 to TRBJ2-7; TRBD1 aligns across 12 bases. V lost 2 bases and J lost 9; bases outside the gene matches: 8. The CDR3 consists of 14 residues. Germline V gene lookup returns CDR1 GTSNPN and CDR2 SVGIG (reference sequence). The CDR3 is CAWSPPGQGARQYF. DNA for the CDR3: TGTGCCTGGAGTCCCCCGGGACAGGGGGCTCGGCAGTACTTC.

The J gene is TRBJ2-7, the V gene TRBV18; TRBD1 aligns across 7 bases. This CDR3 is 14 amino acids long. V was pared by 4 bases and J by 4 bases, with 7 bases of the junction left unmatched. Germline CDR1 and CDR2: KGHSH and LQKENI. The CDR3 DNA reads TGTGCCAGCTCACAGGAGACAGGGAAATACGAGCAGTACTTC. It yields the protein CASSQETGKYEQYF.

The CDR3 sequence is CASSTSDRGALTDTQYF. The CDR3 nucleotides are TGTGCCAGCAGCACGTCGGACAGGGGAGCCCTCACAGATACGCAGTATTTT. The chain carries TRBV5-8 and TRBJ2-3; 9 nucleotides match TRBD1. Trimming cost V 4 bases and J 2 bases; bases outside gene matches: 11. The CDR3 sequence is 17 residues long. Germline CDR1 reads SGHTS; CDR2 reads YDEGEE.

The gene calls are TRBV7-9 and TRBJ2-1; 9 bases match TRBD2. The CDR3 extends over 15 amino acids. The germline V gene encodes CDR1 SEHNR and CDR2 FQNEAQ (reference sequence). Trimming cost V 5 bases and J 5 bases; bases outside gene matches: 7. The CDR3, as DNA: TGTGCCAGCAGCCAAGCGGGAGGAGCACACAATGAGCAGTTCTTC. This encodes CASSQAGGAHNEQFF.

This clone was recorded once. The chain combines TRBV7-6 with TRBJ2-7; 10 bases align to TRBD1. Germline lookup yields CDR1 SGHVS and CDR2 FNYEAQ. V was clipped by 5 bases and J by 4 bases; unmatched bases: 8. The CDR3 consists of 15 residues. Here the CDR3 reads CASSRGTGDSYEQYF. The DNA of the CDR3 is TGTGCCAGCAGCCGCGGGACAGGGGATTCGTACGAGCAGTACTTC. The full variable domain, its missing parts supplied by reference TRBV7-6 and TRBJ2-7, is GAGVSQSPRYKVTKRGQDVALRCDPISGHVSLYWYRQALGQGPEFLTYFNYEAQQDKSGLPNDRFSAERPEGSISTLTIQRTEQRDSAMYRCASSRGTGDSYEQYFGPGTRLTVT.

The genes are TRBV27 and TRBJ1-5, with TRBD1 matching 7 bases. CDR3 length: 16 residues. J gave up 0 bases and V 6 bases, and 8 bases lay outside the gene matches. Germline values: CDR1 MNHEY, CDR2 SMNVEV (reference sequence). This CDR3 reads CASRSGQTISNQPQHF. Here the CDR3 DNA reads TGTGCCAGCAGGTCGGGACAGACAATTAGCAATCAGCCCCAGCATTTT.

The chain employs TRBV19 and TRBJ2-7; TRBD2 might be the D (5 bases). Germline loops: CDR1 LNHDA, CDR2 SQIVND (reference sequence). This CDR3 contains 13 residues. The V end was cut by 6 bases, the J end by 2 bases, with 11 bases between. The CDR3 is CASSGPRAYEQYF. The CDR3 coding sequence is TGTGCCAGTAGCGGGCCGAGGGCCTACGAGCAGTACTTC.

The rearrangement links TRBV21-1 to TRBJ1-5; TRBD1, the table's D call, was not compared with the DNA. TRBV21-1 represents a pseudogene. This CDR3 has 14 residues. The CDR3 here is CASSRRQGDQPQHF. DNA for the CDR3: TGTGCCAGCAGCCGTCGACAGGGGGATCAGCCCCAGCATTTT.

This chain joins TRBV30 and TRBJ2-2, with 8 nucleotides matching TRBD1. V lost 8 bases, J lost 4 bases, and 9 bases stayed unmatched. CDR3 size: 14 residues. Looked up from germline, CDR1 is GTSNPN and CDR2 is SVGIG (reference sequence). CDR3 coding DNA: TGTGCCAGAGAGCAGGGGGCGGTCACCGGGGAGCTGTTTTTT. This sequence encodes CAREQGAVTGELFF. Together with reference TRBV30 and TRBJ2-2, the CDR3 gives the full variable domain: SQTIHQWPATLVQPVGSPLSLECTVEGTSNPNLYWYRQAAGRGLQLLFYSVGIGQISSEVPQNLSASRPQDRQFILSSKKLLLSDSGFYLCAREQGAVTGELFFGEGSRLTVL.

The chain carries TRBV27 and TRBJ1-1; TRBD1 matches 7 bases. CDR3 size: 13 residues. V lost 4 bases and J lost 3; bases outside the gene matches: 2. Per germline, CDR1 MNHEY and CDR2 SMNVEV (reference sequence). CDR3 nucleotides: TGTGCCAGCAGTTCGAGGGGGCACACTGAAGCTTTCTTT. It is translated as CASSSRGHTEAFF.

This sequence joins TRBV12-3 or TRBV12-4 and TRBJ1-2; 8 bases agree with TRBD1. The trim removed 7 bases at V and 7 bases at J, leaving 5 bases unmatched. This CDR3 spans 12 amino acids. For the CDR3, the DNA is TGTGCCAGCAAAACAGGGGGGGCTGGCTACACCTTC. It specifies CASKTGGAGYTF.